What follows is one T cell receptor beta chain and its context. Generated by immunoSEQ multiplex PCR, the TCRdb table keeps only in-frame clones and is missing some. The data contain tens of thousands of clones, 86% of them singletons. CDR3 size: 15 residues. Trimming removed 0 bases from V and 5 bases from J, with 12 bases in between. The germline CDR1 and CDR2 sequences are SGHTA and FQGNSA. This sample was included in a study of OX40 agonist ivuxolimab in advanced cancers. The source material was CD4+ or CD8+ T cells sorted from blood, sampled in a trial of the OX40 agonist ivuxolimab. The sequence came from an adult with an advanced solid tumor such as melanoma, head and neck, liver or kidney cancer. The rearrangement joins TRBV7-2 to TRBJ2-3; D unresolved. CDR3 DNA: TGTGCCAGCAGCTTAGCGGGTCTAGAAGGAGATACGCAGTATTTT. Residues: CASSLAGLEGDTQYF. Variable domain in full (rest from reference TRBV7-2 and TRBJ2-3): GAGVSQSPSNKVTEKGKDVELRCDPISGHTALYWYRQSLGQGLEFLIYFQGNSAPDKSGLPSDRFSAERTGGSVSTLTIQRTQQEDSAVYLCASSLAGLEGDTQYFGPGTRLTVL.